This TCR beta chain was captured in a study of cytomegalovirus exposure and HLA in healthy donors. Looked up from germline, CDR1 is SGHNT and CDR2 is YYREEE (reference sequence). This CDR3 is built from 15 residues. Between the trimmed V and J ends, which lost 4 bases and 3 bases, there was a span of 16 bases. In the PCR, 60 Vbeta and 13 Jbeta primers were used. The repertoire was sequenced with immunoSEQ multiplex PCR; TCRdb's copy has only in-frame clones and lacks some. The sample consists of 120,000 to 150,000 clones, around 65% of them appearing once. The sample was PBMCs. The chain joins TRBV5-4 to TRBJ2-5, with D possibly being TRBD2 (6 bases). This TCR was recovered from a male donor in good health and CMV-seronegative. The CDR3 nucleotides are TGTGCCAGCAGCCACACCGGGACGGGGGAAGAGACCCAGTACTTC. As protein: CASSHTGTGEETQYF.